This entry concerns a single T cell receptor beta chain. V lost 4 bases, J lost 6 bases, and 7 bases stayed unmatched. This CDR3 spans 16 amino acids. Germline CDR1 and CDR2: SGHTA and FQGNSA. Assay: immunoSEQ multiplex PCR; the TCRdb copy retains only in-frame clones and omits some. The data hold tens of thousands of clones, with roughly 96% observed a single time. These data come from a study of technical replicates of blood from four donors. The chain has TRBV7-2 and TRBJ1-5, with 12 positions matching TRBD1. Sequencing used T cells isolated from PBMCs. This receptor was obtained from a human donor in good health. CDR3 loop: CASSSSGTGGRQPQHF. The CDR3 region has the DNA TGTGCCAGCAGCTCATCCGGGACAGGGGGCCGTCAGCCCCAGCATTTT.